Here is one T cell receptor beta chain with its context. The template was genomic DNA from peripheral blood, not RNA. This record belongs to a study of T cell repertoires in aging, cancer and after chemotherapy. The CDR3 runs 13 residues. With 6 bases clipped from V and 8 bases from J, the junction kept 6 bases outside the gene matches. Per germline, CDR1 MNHEY and CDR2 SVGEGT. Multiplex touch-down PCR with TRB-A/B primers amplified rearranged V-D-J TRB sequences. TCRdb re-called the multiplex PCR reads through MiXCR, storing one row per CDR3 protein. This table has roughly 7,000 distinct CDR3 sequences, 35% to 50% appearing once.

The V gene is TRBV6-2 or TRBV6-3, the J gene TRBJ1-2; TRBD1 aligns across 10 bases. Sample: blood. The sequence was obtained from a human donor in good health. This chain's CDR3 is CASRGQGTSGYTF. As DNA, the CDR3 is TGTGCCAGCAGGGGACAGGGGACGAGCGGCTACACCTTC.